These 20 T cell receptor beta chains were all obtained from the same sample, sequenced in a study of cytomegalovirus exposure and HLA in healthy donors. The PCR had 60 Vbeta and 13 Jbeta primers. The table came from immunoSEQ multiplex PCR; TCRdb's copy has only in-frame clones and leaves some out. In the table there are about 190,000 clones, approximately 80% of which are singletons. Sequencing used PBMCs. Source of these receptors: a woman in her thirties in good health and CMV-seronegative.

Concerning this clone: Sequence at one end of the junction differs from germline and may be a read error. The V and J genes are TRBV7-9 and TRBJ2-1; 11 nucleotides agree with TRBD2. The CDR3 contains 16 residues. CDR1 SEHNR and CDR2 FQNEAQ come from the germline V gene (reference sequence). CDR3 sequence: CSSSLNSGRVGDEQFF. The CDR3 region has the DNA TGTTCCAGCAGCTTGAATAGCGGGAGGGTCGGCGATGAGCAGTTCTTC.

This clone was picked up one time. The chain joins TRBV27 to TRBJ2-1; D might be TRBD1 (6 bases). CDR3 length: 18 residues. Trimming pared 0 bases from V and 0 bases from J, leaving 15 bases between. Germline V gives CDR1 MNHEY, CDR2 SMNVEV (reference sequence). The CDR3 loop reads CASSLSGSQGLSYNEQFF. The CDR3 bases are TGTGCCAGCAGTTTATCAGGGTCACAGGGTCTCTCCTACAATGAGCAGTTCTTC.

For this clone: At one of its ends the junction is not consistent with the germline gene, which may arise from a read error. This chain joins TRBV7-7 and TRBJ2-5, with D perhaps matching TRBD2 (6 bases). Germline V gene data show CDR1 as SSHAT and CDR2 as FNYEAQ (reference sequence). The CDR3 covers 14 residues. The CDR3 coding sequence is TGTGCTAGCAGCCCCCGGCGGGGCGGAGAGACCCAGTACTTC. As protein: CASSPRRGGETQYF.

The CDR3, as DNA: TGTGCCAGCAGCTTGTGGACAGGGAGGGTTGATGAGCAGTTCTTC. Its protein is CASSLWTGRVDEQFF. The chain joins TRBV11-2 to TRBJ2-1, with TRBD1 as a possible D gene (8 bases). Germline V gives CDR1 SGHAT, CDR2 FQNNGV. This CDR3 is built from 15 residues. Trimming shortened V by 3 bases and J by 8 bases, and 17 bases separated the two germline ends.

The V call is TRBV5-4, the J call TRBJ1-6; D is ambiguous. The CDR3 runs 15 residues. V lost 2 bases, J lost 7 bases, and 13 bases lay in between. The germline CDR1 and CDR2 sequences are SGHNT and YYREEE (reference sequence). CDR3: CASSFSPGWNSPLHF. In DNA form, the CDR3 reads TGTGCCAGCAGCTTCAGTCCGGGGTGGAATTCACCCCTCCACTTT.

This rearrangement joins TRBV7-2 to TRBJ2-3; D might be TRBD2 (7 bases). Germline-derived CDR1 and CDR2 are SGHTA and FQGNSA. The V and J ends lost 1 base and 1 base respectively, with 15 bases between them. This CDR3 comprises 17 residues. The CDR3 DNA is TGTGCCAGCAGCTTAGTTTCGGGGGGCTTGGGCACAGATACGCAGTATTTT. Translating gives CASSLVSGGLGTDTQYF. Full variable domain (outside the CDR3, taken from reference TRBV7-2 and TRBJ2-3): GAGVSQSPSNKVTEKGKDVELRCDPISGHTALYWYRQSLGQGLEFLIYFQGNSAPDKSGLPSDRFSAERTGGSVSTLTIQRTQQEDSAVYLCASSLVSGGLGTDTQYFGPGTRLTVL.

This sequence joins TRBV7-2 and TRBJ2-7; TRBD1 aligns across 9 bases. Trimming took 0 bases from V and 2 from J; bases not matched to a gene: 5. Germline lookup yields CDR1 SGHTA and CDR2 FQGNSA. The CDR3 runs to 16 residues. DNA of the CDR3: TGTGCCAGCAGCTTAGCGCCTTACAGGGGGCCCTACGAGCAGTACTTC. Residues: CASSLAPYRGPYEQYF.

The chain joins TRBV6-5 to TRBJ2-7, with TRBD1 matching over 7 bases. Trimming at V came to 4 bases and at J to 6 bases, leaving 9 bases not matched to a gene. This CDR3 contains 14 residues. Germline V lookup: CDR1 MNHEY, CDR2 SVGAGI. CDR3 in amino acids: CASSCTGERCEQYF. CDR3 in DNA: TGTGCCAGCAGTTGCACAGGGGAACGATGCGAGCAGTACTTC.

The genes are TRBV28 and TRBJ2-1, with D perhaps TRBD1 (7 bases). The germline V and J ends were trimmed by 2 bases and 4 bases, with 12 bases remaining between them. Germline CDR1 and CDR2: MDHEN and SYDVKM. The CDR3 is 15 residues long. In DNA, the CDR3 is TGTGCCAGCAGTTTAGGCAGGGGGGAATACAATGAGCAGTTCTTC. It yields the protein CASSLGRGEYNEQFF.

V gene TRBV19 combines with J gene TRBJ1-2; D is possibly TRBD1 (6 bases). V was shortened by 7 bases and J by 0 bases, with 12 bases between the two germline ends. This CDR3 is built from 14 residues. Germline V CDR1 and CDR2: LNHDA, SQIVND (reference sequence). DNA for the CDR3: TGTGCCAGTATGGGGGCTAAAACTAACTATGGCTACACCTTC. As protein: CASMGAKTNYGYTF.

The CDR3 nucleotides read TGTGCCAGCAGACTCCGACACTTACAGTACTTC. Translated, it gives CASRLRHLQYF. The chain recombines TRBV27 with TRBJ2-4; D unresolved. The CDR3 totals 11 residues. Per the germline V gene, CDR1 is MNHEY and CDR2 is SMNVEV (reference sequence). V dropped 6 bases and J dropped 13 bases, with 13 bases sitting between them.

The chain joins TRBV9 to TRBJ2-1, with 14 bases fitting TRBD2. Germline V lookup: CDR1 SGDLS, CDR2 YYNGEE. The CDR3 runs to 15 residues. V was pared by 0 bases and J by 9 bases, with 2 bases of the junction left unmatched. CDR3 bases: TGTGCCAGCAGCGTAGGTGGGACTAGCGGGGGTGAGCAGTTCTTC. Translation gives CASSVGGTSGGEQFF. The full variable domain, with the rest looked up from reference TRBV9 and TRBJ2-1, is DSGVTQTPKHLITATGQRVTLRCSPRSGDLSVYWYQQSLDQGLQFLIQYYNGEERAKGNILERFSAQQFPDLHSELNLSSLELGDSALYFCASSVGGTSGGEQFFGPGTRLTVL.

This chain uses TRBV5-1 with TRBJ2-5; maybe TRBD2 (6 bases). CDR3 size: 16 residues. V was shortened by 0 bases and J by 2 bases, with 14 bases between the two germline ends. The germline V gene encodes CDR1 SGHRS and CDR2 YFSETQ. DNA for the CDR3: TGCGCCAGCAGCTTGGTGGGGGGTCGCGGGCAAGAGACCCAGTACTTC. It specifies CASSLVGGRGQETQYF.

The V and J genes are TRBV2 and TRBJ2-5; no clear D gene. The V gene lost 4 bases and the J gene lost 2 bases, with 11 bases spanning the gap. The CDR3 covers 14 residues. Germline loops: CDR1 SNHLY, CDR2 FYNNEI. The CDR3, as DNA: TGTGCCAGCAGTGTCCACACCGGGCAAGAGACCCAGTACTTC. Amino acids: CASSVHTGQETQYF. Using reference TRBV2 and TRBJ2-5 for the parts outside the CDR3, the full variable domain is EPEVTQTPSHQVTQMGQEVILRCVPISNHLYFYWYRQILGQKVEFLVSFYNNEISEKSEIFDDQFSVERPDGSNFTLKIRSTKLEDSAMYFCASSVHTGQETQYFGPGTRLLVL.

CDR3 residues: CASSPSPPMALHF. The DNA for the CDR3 is TGTGCCAGCAGCCCTAGCCCGCCTATGGCCCTCCACTTT. The chain carries TRBV28 and TRBJ1-6, with D unresolved. Between the trimmed V and J ends, which lost 6 bases and 14 bases, there was a span of 17 bases. The CDR3 covers 13 residues. Germline loops: CDR1 MDHEN, CDR2 SYDVKM.

The genes are TRBV5-1 and TRBJ1-1; 8 nucleotides agree with TRBD1. Trimming removed 2 bases from V and 11 bases from J; junction bases left unmatched: 5. The CDR3 has 12 amino acids. In germline, CDR1 is SGHRS, CDR2 YFSETQ. CDR3 amino acids: CASSLDRGVAFF. CDR3 coding DNA: TGCGCCAGCAGCTTAGACAGGGGAGTCGCTTTCTTT. The variable domain in full, completed from reference TRBV5-1 and TRBJ1-1, reads KAGVTQTPRYLIKTRGQQVTLSCSPISGHRSVSWYQQTPGQGLQFLFEYFSETQRNKGNFPGRFSGRQFSNSRSEMNVSTLELGDSALYLCASSLDRGVAFFGQGTRLTVV.

This sequence joins TRBV19 and TRBJ2-6, with 7 nucleotides matching TRBD1. The CDR3 has 15 residues. In germline, CDR1 is LNHDA, CDR2 SQIVND (reference sequence). The V gene end was trimmed by 5 bases and the J gene end by 1 base; junction bases not matched to a gene: 2. The CDR3 coding sequence is TGTGCCAGTAGTCCAGGGGGATCTGGGGCCAACGTCCTGACTTTC. Amino acids: CASSPGGSGANVLTF. Filled out from reference TRBV19 and TRBJ2-6, the complete variable domain reads DGGITQSPKYLFRKEGQNVTLSCEQNLNHDAMYWYRQDPGQGLRLIYYSQIVNDFQKGDIAEGYSVSREKKESFPLTVTSAQKNPTAFYLCASSPGGSGANVLTFGAGSRLTVL.

The CDR3 bases are TGTGCCAGCAGCGCCGGGACAGTCAGCGAAAATGAAAAACTGTTTTTT. Translation: CASSAGTVSENEKLFF. The chain uses TRBV7-9 and TRBJ1-4; TRBD1 matches at 7 bases. The CDR3 is made up of 16 amino acids. The V segment lost 5 bases and the J segment 5 bases; nucleotides outside the gene matches: 11. Germline loops: CDR1 SEHNR, CDR2 FQNEAQ (reference sequence).

V is TRBV7-2 and J is TRBJ2-5, with 14 nucleotides matching TRBD2. Germline CDR1 is SGHTA and CDR2 is FQGNSA. The junction had 7 bases not matched to a gene; V was cut back by 8 bases and J by 5 bases. The CDR3 is made up of 15 amino acids. For the CDR3, the DNA is TGTGCCAGCCTGAGACTAGCGGGGGGGCGTGAGACCCAGTACTTC. Its protein product is CASLRLAGGRETQYF.

The V call is TRBV10-3, the J call TRBJ1-1; possibly TRBD1 for D (6 bases). This CDR3 has 14 residues. Germline-derived CDR1 and CDR2 are ENHRY and SYGVKD. Trimming pared 6 bases from V and 1 base from J, leaving 12 bases between. CDR3 sequence: CAISSTGRNTEAFF. The DNA of the CDR3 is TGTGCCATCAGCTCCACAGGGAGGAACACTGAAGCTTTCTTT.